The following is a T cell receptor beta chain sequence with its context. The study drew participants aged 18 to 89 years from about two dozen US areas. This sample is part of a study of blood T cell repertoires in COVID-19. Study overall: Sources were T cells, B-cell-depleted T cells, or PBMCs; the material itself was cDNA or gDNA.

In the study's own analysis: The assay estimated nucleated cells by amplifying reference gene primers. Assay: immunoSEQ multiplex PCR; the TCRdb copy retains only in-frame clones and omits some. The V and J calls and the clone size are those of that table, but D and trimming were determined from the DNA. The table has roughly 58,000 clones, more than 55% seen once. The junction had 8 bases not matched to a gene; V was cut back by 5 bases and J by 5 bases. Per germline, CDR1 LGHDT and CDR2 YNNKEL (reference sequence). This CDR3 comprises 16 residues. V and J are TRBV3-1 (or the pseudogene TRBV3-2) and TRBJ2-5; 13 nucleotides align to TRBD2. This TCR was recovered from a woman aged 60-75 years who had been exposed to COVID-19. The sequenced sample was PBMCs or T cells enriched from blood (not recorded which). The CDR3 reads CASSGTSGVQGETQYF. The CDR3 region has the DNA TGTGCCAGCAGCGGGACTAGCGGGGTGCAGGGGGAGACCCAGTACTTC.